The next 4 T cell receptor beta chains were all read from a single sample in a study of OX40 agonist ivuxolimab in advanced cancers. Repertoires were generated with immunoSEQ multiplex PCR, while TCRdb's copy carries only in-frame clones and drops some. The data hold around 45,000 clones, with about 88% observed a single time. The source material was CD4+ or CD8+ T cells sorted from blood, sampled in a trial of the OX40 agonist ivuxolimab. The receptors shown here come from an adult with an advanced solid tumor such as melanoma, head and neck, liver or kidney cancer.

V and J are TRBV29-1 and TRBJ1-2, with 9 positions matching TRBD1. CDR3 size: 13 residues. V was clipped by 4 bases and J by 5 bases; unmatched bases: 5. From germline, CDR1 is SQVTM and CDR2 ANQGSEA. CDR3: CSVGGTGSYGYTF. The CDR3 nucleotides are TGCAGCGTTGGAGGGACAGGGTCTTATGGCTACACCTTC.

This clone was detected only once. The rearrangement joins TRBV27 to TRBJ2-7; 11 bases align to TRBD1. The germline V gene encodes CDR1 MNHEY and CDR2 SMNVEV (reference sequence). There are 17 residues in the CDR3. V shed 3 bases and J 5 bases; nucleotides not matched to a gene: 12. This CDR3 reads CASSFFTGQGVHDEQYF. The CDR3 bases are TGTGCCAGCAGTTTCTTTACGGGACAGGGGGTTCATGACGAGCAGTACTTC.

The gene calls are TRBV15 and TRBJ2-7; 7 nucleotides agree with TRBD1. Germline CDR1 is LNHNV and CDR2 is YYDKDF (reference sequence). The J segment lost 3 bases and the V segment lost 2 bases, leaving 4 bases of the junction unmatched. This CDR3 has 14 amino acids. For the CDR3, the DNA is TGTGCCACCAGCAGAACAGGGGCCGACTACGAGCAGTACTTC. It specifies CATSRTGADYEQYF. The whole variable domain, filled in from reference TRBV15 and TRBJ2-7, reads DAMVIQNPRYQVTQFGKPVTLSCSQTLNHNVMYWYQQKSSQAPKLLFHYYDKDFNNEADTPDNFQSRRPNTSFCFLDIRSPGLGDTAMYLCATSRTGADYEQYFGPGTRLTVT.

V is TRBV9 and J is TRBJ2-3, with unresolved D. There are 12 residues in the CDR3. CDR1 and CDR2 from the germline V gene are SGDLS and YYNGEE. Deletions cut 0 bases from V and 3 bases from J, with 2 bases between. CDR3: CASSVVTDTQYF. The CDR3 nucleotides read TGTGCCAGCAGCGTAGTGACAGATACGCAGTATTTT.